Listed below are T cell receptor beta chains from one sample, sequenced in a study of blood T cell repertoires in COVID-19. Sequenced by immunoSEQ multiplex PCR; TCRdb stores in-frame clones only, minus some. The sample holds approximately 170,000 clones, roughly 86% seen once. The sample comprised peripheral blood. These receptor sequences come from a woman at least 80 years old with COVID-19, enrolled during active disease. The CDR3 runs from the conserved cysteine through the conserved F or W. Fields, in order: CDR3 DNA, CDR3 protein, V gene, clone size, D gene, J gene. A D gene is named only where the DNA matches it firmly. Clone size is stated in some rows and not others, as once, few, many or a class when expanded.

TGTGCCAGCAGAGATGACAGGGCAGAGACCCAGTACTTC	CASRDDRAETQYF	TRBV2	-	TRBD1	TRBJ2-5
TGTGCCAGCTCACCTTCCCCTAGCACAGATACGCAGTATTTT	CASSPSPSTDTQYF	TRBV18	-	-	TRBJ2-3
TGTGCCAGCAGTTACGGGAGGTCTGCGGGGTACGAGCAGTACTTC	CASSYGRSAGYEQYF	TRBV6-5	once	-	TRBJ2-7
TGTGCCAGCAGTTACTATGGGGGCTGGGGGGAGCTGTTTTTT	CASSYYGGWGELFF	TRBV6-2/TRBV6-3	-	-	TRBJ2-2
TGTGCCAGCAGCCAAGATCGAGGCGAGCAGTACTTC	CASSQDRGEQYF	TRBV3-1/TRBV3-2	-	-	TRBJ2-7
TGTGCCAGCAGTTCCCTATCCTACGAGCAGTACTTC	CASSSLSYEQYF	TRBV27	few	-	TRBJ2-7
TGTGCCAGCAGTTTAAAACTAGCGGGAGGGTTTGAGCAGTTCTTC	CASSLKLAGGFEQFF	TRBV28	-	TRBD2	TRBJ2-1
TGTGCCAGCAGTTTGCCTACTCCCTCCTACGAGCAGTACTTC	CASSLPTPSYEQYF	TRBV28	-	-	TRBJ2-7
TGTGCCAGCAGCGCCCTCCTGCACAGGAGCGGGAGGGCTAATGGTGAGCAGTTCTTC	CASSALLHRSGRANGEQFF	TRBV11-2	-	TRBD2	TRBJ2-1
TGTGCCAGCAGCCCTCGGACTAGCGGGACTATCCCGGACGAGCAGTACTTC	CASSPRTSGTIPDEQYF	TRBV7-2	-	TRBD2	TRBJ2-7
TGTGCCAGTAGTAAACGGGACCAAGAGACCCAGTACTTC	CASSKRDQETQYF	TRBV19	-	-	TRBJ2-5
TGTGCCAGCAGCGAGACACGGGGAGGAGATACGCAGTATTTT	CASSETRGGDTQYF	TRBV6-2/TRBV6-3	-	-	TRBJ2-3
TGTGCCAGCAGCTATTTAGCGGGGACCTTTACGGATACGCAGTATTTT	CASSYLAGTFTDTQYF	TRBV5-8	-	TRBD2	TRBJ2-3